The count of the clone carrying this T cell receptor (beta chain) is one. The data were taken from a study of OX40 agonist ivuxolimab in advanced cancers. Study-wide context: Of the patients, three showed partial responses, one with hepatocellular carcinoma and two with cutaneous melanoma.

Generated by immunoSEQ multiplex PCR, the TCRdb table keeps only in-frame clones and is missing some. The sample includes 50,000 to 65,000 clones, 80% to 90% seen only once; the top ten take about 0.69%. The germline V and J ends were trimmed by 7 bases and 3 bases, with 12 bases remaining between them. Germline V gene sequence: CDR1 MNHEY, CDR2 SVGAGI. The CDR3 sequence is 13 residues long. The receptor was isolated from an adult with an advanced solid tumor such as melanoma, head and neck, liver or kidney cancer. The chain joins TRBV6-5 to TRBJ1-2, with D uncertain. This specimen consisted of CD4+ or CD8+ T cells sorted from blood, obtained in a trial of the OX40 agonist ivuxolimab. DNA of the CDR3: TGTGCCAGCAACCCCAGAGGCCACTATGGCTACACCTTC. Translating it yields CASNPRGHYGYTF.